The sequence of this T cell receptor beta chain was determined in a study of cytomegalovirus exposure and HLA in healthy donors. Study results and limitations: Cytomegalovirus-associated status was assigned to fewer than 200 TCR beta chains. Most sequenced TCRs were rare (though some public TCRs occurred in many donors).

Germline lookup yields CDR1 LNHDA and CDR2 SQIVND (reference sequence). Losses at the gene ends were 4 bases for V and 7 bases for J; bases not matched to a gene: 5. The CDR3 sequence is 15 residues long. Clones were read by immunoSEQ multiplex PCR, and TCRdb kept only the in-frame ones, dropping some. Seen here are about 180,000 clones, around 85% observed once, and the top ten hold about 16%. Details on this clone: Its specificity is unknown.

Sequenced material: PBMCs. The rearrangement links TRBV19 to TRBJ2-2; 11 bases are shared with TRBD2. The clonotype originates from a man between 18 and 35 years old in good health and CMV-seropositive. This chain's CDR3 is CASSKLAGAFGELFF. The CDR3 DNA is TGTGCCAGTAGTAAACTAGCGGGGGCGTTCGGGGAGCTGTTTTTT.